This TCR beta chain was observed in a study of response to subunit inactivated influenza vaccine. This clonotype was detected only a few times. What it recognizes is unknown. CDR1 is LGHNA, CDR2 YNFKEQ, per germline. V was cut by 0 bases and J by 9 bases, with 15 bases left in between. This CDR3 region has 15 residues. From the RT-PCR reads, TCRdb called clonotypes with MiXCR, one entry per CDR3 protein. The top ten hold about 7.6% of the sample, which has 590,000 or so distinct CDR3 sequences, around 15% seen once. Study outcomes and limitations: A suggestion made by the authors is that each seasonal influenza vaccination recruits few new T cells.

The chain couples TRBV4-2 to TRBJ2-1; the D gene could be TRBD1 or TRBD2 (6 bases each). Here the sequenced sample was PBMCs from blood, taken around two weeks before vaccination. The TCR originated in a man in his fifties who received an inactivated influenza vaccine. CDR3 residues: CASSQEGGWGFEQFF. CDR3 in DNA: TGTGCCAGCAGCCAAGAAGGGGGGTGGGGTTTTGAGCAGTTCTTC.